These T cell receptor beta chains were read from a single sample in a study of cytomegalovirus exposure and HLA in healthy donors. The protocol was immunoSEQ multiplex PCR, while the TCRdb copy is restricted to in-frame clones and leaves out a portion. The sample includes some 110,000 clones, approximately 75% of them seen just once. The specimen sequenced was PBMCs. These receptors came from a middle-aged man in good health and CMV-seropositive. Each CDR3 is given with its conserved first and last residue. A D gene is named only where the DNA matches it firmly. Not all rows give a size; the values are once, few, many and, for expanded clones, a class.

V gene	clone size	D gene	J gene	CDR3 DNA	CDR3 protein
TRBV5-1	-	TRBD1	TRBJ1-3	TGCGCCAGCAGCTTCGGACAGGGGACACAAGGAAACACCATATATTTT	CASSFGQGTQGNTIYF
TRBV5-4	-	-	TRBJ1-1	TGTGCCAGCAGCACAACCTCGGGAACTGAAGCTTTCTTT	CASSTTSGTEAFF
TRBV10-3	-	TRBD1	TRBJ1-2	TGTGCCATCAGTGCGGGACAGTTTGGGAACAACTATGGCTACACCTTC	CAISAGQFGNNYGYTF
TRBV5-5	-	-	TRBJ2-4	TGTGCCAGCAGCTTGGGGGCCGCCAAAAACATTCAGTACTTC	CASSLGAAKNIQYF
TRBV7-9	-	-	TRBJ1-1	TGTGCCAGCAGGGAGACAGGTATGAACACTGAAGCTTTCTTT	CASRETGMNTEAFF
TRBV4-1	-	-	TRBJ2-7	TGCGCCAGCAGCCAGACTGCCCCCAGAGACTTTGTCTACGAGCAGTACTTC	CASSQTAPRDFVYEQYF
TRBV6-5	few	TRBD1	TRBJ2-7	TGTGCCAGCAGCAACCGGGGACAGGTAATAGTGCAGTACTTC	CASSNRGQVIVQYF
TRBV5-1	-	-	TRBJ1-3	TGCGCCAGCAGCTTGGAGCTAGGGGTAAACACCATATATTTT	CASSLELGVNTIYF
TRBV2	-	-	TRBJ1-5	TGTGCCAGCACTTCGGGACTTTTGAGTCAGCCCCAGCATTTT	CASTSGLLSQPQHF
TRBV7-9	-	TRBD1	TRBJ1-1	TGTGCCAGCAGCCTCAGGGGACAGGGGAACACTGAAGCTTTCTTT	CASSLRGQGNTEAFF
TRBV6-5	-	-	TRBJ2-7	TGTGCCAGCAGTTTAGCACGCGGAACAAACGAGCAGTACTTC	CASSLARGTNEQYF
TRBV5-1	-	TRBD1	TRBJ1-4	TGCGCCAGCAGCCTTAACCCCAGGGGGTCAACTAATGAAAAACTGTTTTTT	CASSLNPRGSTNEKLFF
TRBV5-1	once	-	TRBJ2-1	TGCGCCAGCAGCTTGGCCGAGAACAGGGATCCTGAGCAGTTCTTC	CASSLAENRDPEQFF
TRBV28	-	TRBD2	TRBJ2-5	TGTGCCAGCCTAGCGGGGGGTAAAGAGACCCAGTACTTC	CASLAGGKETQYF
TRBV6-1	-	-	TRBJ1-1	TGTGCCAGCAGTGAACCCCCGGGTCGGGATCGAATCGAAGCTTTCTTT	CASSEPPGRDRIEAFF
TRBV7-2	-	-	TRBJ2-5	TGTGCCAGCAGCCTACCGGGACACCTGAGCCCGTACTTC	CASSLPGHLSPYF
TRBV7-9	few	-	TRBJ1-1	TGTGCCAGCAGGCTAGACAGTTACACTGAAGCTTTCTTT	CASRLDSYTEAFF
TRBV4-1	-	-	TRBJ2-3	TGCGCCAGCAGCCCGAGTGCGGCGGGGTCTTCCTTTACAGATACGCAGTATTTT	CASSPSAAGSSFTDTQYF
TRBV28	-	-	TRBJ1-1	TGTGCCAGCAGTTTATCATCGCCTACAGGGACAACTTTCTTT	CASSLSSPTGTTFF
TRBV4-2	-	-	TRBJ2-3	TGTGCCAGCAGCCAAGGGACTCTCATCACAGATACGCAGTATTTT	CASSQGTLITDTQYF
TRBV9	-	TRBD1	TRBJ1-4	TGTGCCAGCAGCGCTGGGACAGGGGGCGTTCGGGAACTGTTTTTT	CASSAGTGGVRELFF
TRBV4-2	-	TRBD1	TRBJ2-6	TGTGCCAGCAGCCAAGGGGGACAGGCTGGCTCTGGGGCCAACGTCCTGACTTTC	CASSQGGQAGSGANVLTF
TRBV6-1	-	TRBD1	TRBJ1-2	TGTGCCAGTGCACTCGACAGGGTATATGGCTACACCTTC	CASALDRVYGYTF
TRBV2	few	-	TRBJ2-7	TGTGCCAGCAGTGAATTCGGGGAGCGAGACGGCGAGCAGTACTTC	CASSEFGERDGEQYF
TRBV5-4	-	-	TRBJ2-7	TGTGCCAGCAGCTTAGGCGGGAAGAGCTCCTACGAGCAGTACTTC	CASSLGGKSSYEQYF
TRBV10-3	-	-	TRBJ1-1	TGTGCCATCAGTTCAAGACTCGGACAAGGCGGTACTGAAGCTTTCTTT	CAISSRLGQGGTEAFF
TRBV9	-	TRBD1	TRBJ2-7	TGTGCCAGCAGCCCTCGACAGGGCTATTCCTCCTACGAGCAGTACTTC	CASSPRQGYSSYEQYF
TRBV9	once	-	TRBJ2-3	TGTGCCAGCAGCCTCCGAAGGAGTAGCACAGATACGCAGTATTTT	CASSLRRSSTDTQYF
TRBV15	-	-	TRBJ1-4	TGTGCCACCAGCACTGTGTCCCCTGAAAAACTGTTTTTT	CATSTVSPEKLFF
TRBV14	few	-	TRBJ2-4	TGTGCCAGCAGCCAAGAAGCAAACATTCAGTACTTC	CASSQEANIQYF
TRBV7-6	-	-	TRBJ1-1	TGTGCCAGCAGCTCAACCCAGGGGAACACTGAAGCTTTCTTT	CASSSTQGNTEAFF
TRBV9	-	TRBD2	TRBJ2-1	TGTGCCAGCGGAAGACTTGCCAGCGGGAGGGCCAACTACAATGAGCAGTTCTTC	CASGRLASGRANYNEQFF
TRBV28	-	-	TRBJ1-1	TGTGCCAGCAGTTTAGCAGGGTTGTACACTGAAGCTTTCTTT	CASSLAGLYTEAFF
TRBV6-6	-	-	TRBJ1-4	TGTGCCAGCGGCTTAGGGGTTTTTAATGAAAAACTGTTTTTT	CASGLGVFNEKLFF
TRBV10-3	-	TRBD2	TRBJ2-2	TGTGCCATCACCCGAGGGTTAGAGCGGGAGGCCGGGGAGCTGTTTTTT	CAITRGLEREAGELFF
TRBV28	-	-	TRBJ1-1	TGTGCCAGCAGTTTTACAGGGAGCCCCATGAACACTGAAGCTTTCTTT	CASSFTGSPMNTEAFF
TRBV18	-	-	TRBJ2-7	TGTGCCAGCTCACCAAAACAGGGTTGGACCTACGAGCAGTACTTC	CASSPKQGWTYEQYF
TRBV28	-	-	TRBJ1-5	TGTGCCAGCACGACAGAAGGGGGTGGCAATCAGCCCCAGCATTTT	CASTTEGGGNQPQHF